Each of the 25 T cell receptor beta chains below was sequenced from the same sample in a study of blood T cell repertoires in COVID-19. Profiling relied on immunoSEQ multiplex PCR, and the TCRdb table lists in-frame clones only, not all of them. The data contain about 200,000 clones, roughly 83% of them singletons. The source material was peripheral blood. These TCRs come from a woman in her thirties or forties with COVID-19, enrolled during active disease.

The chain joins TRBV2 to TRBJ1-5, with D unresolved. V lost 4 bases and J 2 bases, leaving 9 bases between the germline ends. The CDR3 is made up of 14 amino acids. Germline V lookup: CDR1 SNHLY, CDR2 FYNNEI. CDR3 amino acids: CASSGGWGNQPQHF. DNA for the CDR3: TGTGCCAGCAGTGGAGGATGGGGCAATCAGCCCCAGCATTTT.

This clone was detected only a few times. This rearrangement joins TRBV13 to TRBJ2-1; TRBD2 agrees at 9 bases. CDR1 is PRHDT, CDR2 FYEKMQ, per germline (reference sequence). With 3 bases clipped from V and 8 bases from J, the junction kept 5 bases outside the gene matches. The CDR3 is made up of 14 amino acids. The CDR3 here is CASSFRAGGHEQFF. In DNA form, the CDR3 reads TGTGCCAGCAGCTTCCGAGCGGGGGGTCATGAGCAGTTCTTC.

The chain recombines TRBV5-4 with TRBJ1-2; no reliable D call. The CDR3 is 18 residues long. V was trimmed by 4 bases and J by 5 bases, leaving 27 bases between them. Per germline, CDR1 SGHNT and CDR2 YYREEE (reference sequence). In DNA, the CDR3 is TGTGCCAGCAGCCAGAACCCCTCTAACCGCGGCACCAAATATGGCTACACCTTC. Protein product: CASSQNPSNRGTKYGYTF.

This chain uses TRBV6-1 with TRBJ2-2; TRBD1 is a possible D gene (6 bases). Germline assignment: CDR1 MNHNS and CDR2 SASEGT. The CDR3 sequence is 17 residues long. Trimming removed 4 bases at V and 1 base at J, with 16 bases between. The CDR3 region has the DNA TGTGCCAGCAGTGCACTACAGGGCGTTAGGAACACCGGGGAGCTGTTTTTT. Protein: CASSALQGVRNTGELFF.

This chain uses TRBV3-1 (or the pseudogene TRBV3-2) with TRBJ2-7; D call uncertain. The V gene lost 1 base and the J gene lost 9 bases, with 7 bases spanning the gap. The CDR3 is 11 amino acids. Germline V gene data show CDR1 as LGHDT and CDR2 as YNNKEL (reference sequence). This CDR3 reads CASSQGAWQYF. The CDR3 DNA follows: TGTGCCAGCAGCCAAGGGGCATGGCAGTACTTC.

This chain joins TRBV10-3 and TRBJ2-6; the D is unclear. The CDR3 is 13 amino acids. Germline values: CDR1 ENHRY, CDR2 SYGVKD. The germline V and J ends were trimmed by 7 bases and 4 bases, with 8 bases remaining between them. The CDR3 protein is CAINDFGANVLTF. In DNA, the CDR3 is TGTGCCATCAATGACTTCGGGGCCAACGTCCTGACTTTC.

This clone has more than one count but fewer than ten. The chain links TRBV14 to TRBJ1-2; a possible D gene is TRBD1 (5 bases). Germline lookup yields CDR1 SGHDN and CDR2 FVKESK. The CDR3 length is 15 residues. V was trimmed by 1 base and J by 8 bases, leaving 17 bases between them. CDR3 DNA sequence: TGTGCCAGCAGCCAAGTCAGGGCAGCGAGTGGGGGCTACACCTTC. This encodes CASSQVRAASGGYTF.

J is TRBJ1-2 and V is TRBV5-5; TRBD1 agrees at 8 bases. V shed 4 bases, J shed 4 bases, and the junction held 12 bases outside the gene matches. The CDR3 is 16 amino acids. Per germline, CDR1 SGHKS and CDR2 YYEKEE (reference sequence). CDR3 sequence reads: CASSQSTGATLYGYTF. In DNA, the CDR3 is TGTGCCAGCAGCCAATCGACAGGGGCCACGCTCTATGGCTACACCTTC. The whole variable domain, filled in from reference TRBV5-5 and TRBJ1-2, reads DAGVTQSPTHLIKTRGQQVTLRCSPISGHKSVSWYQQVLGQGPQFIFQYYEKEERGRGNFPDRFSARQFPNYSSELNVNALLLGDSALYLCASSQSTGATLYGYTFGSGTRLTVV.

CDR3 residues: CASSKRQGTEKLFF. CDR3 nucleotides: TGCGCCAGCAGCAAAAGACAGGGGACGGAAAAACTGTTTTTT. The chain carries TRBV4-3 and TRBJ1-4; 8 bases are a match to TRBD1. The CDR3 is 14 residues long. The germline V gene encodes CDR1 LGHNA and CDR2 YSLEER. V was pared by 5 bases and J by 8 bases, with 7 bases of the junction left unmatched.

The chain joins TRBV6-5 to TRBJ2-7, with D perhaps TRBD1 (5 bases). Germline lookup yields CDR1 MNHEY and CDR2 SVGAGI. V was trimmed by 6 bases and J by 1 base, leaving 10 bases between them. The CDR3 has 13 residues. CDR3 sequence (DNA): TGTGCCAGCAGAGGGGCTGGTTCCTACGAGCAGTACTTC. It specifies CASRGAGSYEQYF.

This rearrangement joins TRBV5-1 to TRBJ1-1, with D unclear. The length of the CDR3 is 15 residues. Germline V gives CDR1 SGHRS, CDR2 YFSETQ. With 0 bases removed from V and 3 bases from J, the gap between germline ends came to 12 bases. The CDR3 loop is CASSLDEAGYTEAFF. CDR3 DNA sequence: TGCGCCAGCAGCTTGGACGAGGCTGGGTACACTGAAGCTTTCTTT.

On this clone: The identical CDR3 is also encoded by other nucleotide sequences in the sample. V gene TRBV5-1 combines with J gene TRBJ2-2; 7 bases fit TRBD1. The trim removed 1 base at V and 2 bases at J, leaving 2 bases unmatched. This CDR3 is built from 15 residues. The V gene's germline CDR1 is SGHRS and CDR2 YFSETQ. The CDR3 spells CASSLPGGNTGELFF. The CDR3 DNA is TGCGCCAGCAGCTTGCCAGGGGGAAACACCGGGGAGCTGTTTTTT.

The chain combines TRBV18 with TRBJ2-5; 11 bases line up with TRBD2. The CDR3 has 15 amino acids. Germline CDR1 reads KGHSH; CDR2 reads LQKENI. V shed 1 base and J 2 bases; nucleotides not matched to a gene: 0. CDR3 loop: CASSPLAGGQETQYF. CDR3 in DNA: TGTGCCAGCTCACCACTAGCGGGGGGGCAAGAGACCCAGTACTTC. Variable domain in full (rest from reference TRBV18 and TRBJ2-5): NAGVMQNPRHLVRRRGQEARLRCSPMKGHSHVYWYRQLPEEGLKFMVYLQKENIIDESGMPKERFSAEFPKEGPSILRIQQVVRGDSAAYFCASSPLAGGQETQYFGPGTRLLVL.

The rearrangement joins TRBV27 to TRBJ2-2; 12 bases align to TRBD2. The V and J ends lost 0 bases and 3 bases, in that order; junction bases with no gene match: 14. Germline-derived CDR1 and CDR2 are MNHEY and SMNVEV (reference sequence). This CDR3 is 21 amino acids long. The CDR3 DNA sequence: TGTGCCAGCAGTTTATCGTCCTTTCGTACTGGGACTAGCGGGTACACCGGGGAGCTGTTTTTT. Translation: CASSLSSFRTGTSGYTGELFF.

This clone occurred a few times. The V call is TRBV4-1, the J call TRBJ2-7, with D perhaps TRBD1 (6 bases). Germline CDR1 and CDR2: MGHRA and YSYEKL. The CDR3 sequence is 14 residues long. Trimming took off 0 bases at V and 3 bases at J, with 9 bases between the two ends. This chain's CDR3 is CASSQEGRGYEQYF. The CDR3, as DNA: TGCGCCAGCAGCCAAGAAGGCAGGGGCTACGAGCAGTACTTC.

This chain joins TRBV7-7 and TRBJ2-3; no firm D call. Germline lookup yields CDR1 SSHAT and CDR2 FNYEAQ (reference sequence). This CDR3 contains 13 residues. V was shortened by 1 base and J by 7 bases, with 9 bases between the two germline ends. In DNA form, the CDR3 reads TGTGCCAGCAGCTTAGGGCCCACTAATACGCAGTATTTT. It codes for CASSLGPTNTQYF. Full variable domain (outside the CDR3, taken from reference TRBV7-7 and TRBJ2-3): GAGVSQSPRYKVTKRGQDVTLRCDPISSHATLYWYQQALGQGPEFLTYFNYEAQPDKSGLPSDRFSAERPEGSISTLTIQRTEQRDSAMYRCASSLGPTNTQYFGPGTRLTVL.

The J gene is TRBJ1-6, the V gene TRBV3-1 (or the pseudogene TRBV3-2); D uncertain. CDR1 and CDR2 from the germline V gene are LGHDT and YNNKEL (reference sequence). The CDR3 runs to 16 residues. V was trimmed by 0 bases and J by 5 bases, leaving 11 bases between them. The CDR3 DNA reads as TGTGCCAGCAGCCAAGATGGAGGTATCCATAATTCACCCCTCCACTTT. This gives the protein CASSQDGGIHNSPLHF.

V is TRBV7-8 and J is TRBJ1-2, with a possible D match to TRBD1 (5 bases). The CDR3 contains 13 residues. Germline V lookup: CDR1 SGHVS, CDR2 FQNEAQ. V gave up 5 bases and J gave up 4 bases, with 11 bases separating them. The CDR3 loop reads CASSRRDSYGYTF. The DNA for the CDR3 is TGTGCCAGCAGCCGGAGGGACTCCTATGGCTACACCTTC. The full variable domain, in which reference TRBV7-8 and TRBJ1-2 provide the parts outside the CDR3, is GAGVSQSPRYKVAKRGQDVALRCDPISGHVSLFWYQQALGQGPEFLTYFQNEAQLDKSGLPSDRFFAERPEGSVSTLKIQRTQQEDSAVYLCASSRRDSYGYTFGSGTRLTVV.

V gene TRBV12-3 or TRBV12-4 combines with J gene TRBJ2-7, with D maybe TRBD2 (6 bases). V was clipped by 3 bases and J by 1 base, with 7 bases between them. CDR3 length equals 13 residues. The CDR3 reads CASSFGTSYEQYF. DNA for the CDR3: TGTGCCAGCAGTTTCGGGACTTCCTACGAGCAGTACTTC.

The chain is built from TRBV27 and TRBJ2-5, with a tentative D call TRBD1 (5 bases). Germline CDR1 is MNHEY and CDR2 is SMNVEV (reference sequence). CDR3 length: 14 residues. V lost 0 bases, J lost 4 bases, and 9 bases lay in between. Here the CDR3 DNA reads TGTGCCAGCAGTTTATCCAGGGTAGTAGAGACCCAGTACTTC. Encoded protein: CASSLSRVVETQYF.

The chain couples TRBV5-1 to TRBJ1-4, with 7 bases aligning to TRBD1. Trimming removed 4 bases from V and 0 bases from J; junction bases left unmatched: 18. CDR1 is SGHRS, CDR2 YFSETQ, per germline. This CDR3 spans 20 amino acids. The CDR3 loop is CASSDRRQGPLTATNEKLFF. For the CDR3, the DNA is TGCGCCAGCAGCGATCGGCGACAGGGACCATTAACTGCAACTAATGAAAAACTGTTTTTT. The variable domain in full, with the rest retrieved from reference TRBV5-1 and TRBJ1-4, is KAGVTQTPRYLIKTRGQQVTLSCSPISGHRSVSWYQQTPGQGLQFLFEYFSETQRNKGNFPGRFSGRQFSNSRSEMNVSTLELGDSALYLCASSDRRQGPLTATNEKLFFGSGTQLSVL.

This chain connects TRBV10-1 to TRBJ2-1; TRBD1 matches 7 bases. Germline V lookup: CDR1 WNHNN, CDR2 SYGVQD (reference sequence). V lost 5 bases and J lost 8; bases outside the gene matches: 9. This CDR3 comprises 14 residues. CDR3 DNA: TGCGCCAGCAGTTCTTTGGACAGGATCGATGAGCAGTTCTTC. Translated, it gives CASSSLDRIDEQFF.

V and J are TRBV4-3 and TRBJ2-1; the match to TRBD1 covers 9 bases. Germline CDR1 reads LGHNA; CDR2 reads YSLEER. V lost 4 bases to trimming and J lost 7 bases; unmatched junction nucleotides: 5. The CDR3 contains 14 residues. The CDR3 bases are TGCGCCAGCAGCCGGGACAGGGTCTCTAATGAGCAGTTCTTC. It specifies CASSRDRVSNEQFF.

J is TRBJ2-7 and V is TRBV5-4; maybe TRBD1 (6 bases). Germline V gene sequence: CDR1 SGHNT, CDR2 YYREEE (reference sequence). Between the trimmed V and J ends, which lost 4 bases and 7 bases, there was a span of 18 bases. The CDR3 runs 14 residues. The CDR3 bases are TGTGCCAGCAGCCCCCAGACAGGTTCGTGGGAGCAGTACTTC. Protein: CASSPQTGSWEQYF.

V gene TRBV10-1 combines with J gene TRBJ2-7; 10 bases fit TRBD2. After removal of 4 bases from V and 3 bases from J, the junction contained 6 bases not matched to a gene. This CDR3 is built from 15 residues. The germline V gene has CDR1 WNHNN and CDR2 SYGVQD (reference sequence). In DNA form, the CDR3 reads TGCGCCAGCAGTGCCCAGCGGGAGGGCCGCTACGAGCAGTACTTC. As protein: CASSAQREGRYEQYF.